The clone carrying this T cell receptor (beta chain) was counted many times. The target antigen is unknown. From the reads, TCRdb called clonotypes with MiXCR, one entry per CDR3 protein. Seen here are about 890,000 distinct CDR3 sequences, about a third observed once, and the top ten hold roughly an eighth. This CDR3 comprises 16 residues. CDR1 and CDR2 (germline): SGHTA, FQGNSA. Trimming removed 4 bases from V and 5 bases from J; junction bases left unmatched: 8. The data were taken from a study of T cell repertoires in cytomegalovirus infection. Study observations and caveats: The cumulative frequency of public TCR beta families identified carriers of CMV plus the relevant HLA. Dominant in the ex vivo response were TCR beta clonotypes restricted by HLA-C and specific for CMV.

This receptor was obtained from a human donor in good health (CMV status not recorded). Some clones in this sample may be carry-over from other donors' samples. This specimen was cultured CD8+ T cells from PBMCs, taken from culture after CMV antigen stimulation. The V and J genes are TRBV7-2 and TRBJ2-3; 11 bases line up with TRBD1. The DNA for the CDR3 is TGTGCCAGCAGCTCCCTAGGACAGGGGGCAAGAGATACGCAGTATTTT. Its translation: CASSSLGQGARDTQYF.